One T cell receptor beta chain is described in this entry. As for time point: pre-sensitization, week 0. Treatment here: therapeutic diphenylcyclopropenone sensitization with weekly scalp DPC. The source of the sample is a study of human T cells and chemical hapten exposure. The CDR3 covers 15 residues. Per germline, CDR1 SGHDT and CDR2 YYEEEE. V shed 0 bases and J shed 2 bases, with 6 bases lying between them. TCRdb itself ran the RACE reads through MiXCR, one entry per CDR3 protein. Among around 120,000 distinct CDR3 sequences listed, roughly 13% were seen once. Material: whole blood, obtained in connection with sensitization to the hapten diphenylcyclopropenone (DPC). The TCR was taken from a young woman with alopecia areata. Some clones in this sample may be carry-over from other donors' samples. The chain has TRBV5-6 and TRBJ1-6; the D is unclear. This chain's CDR3 is CASSLGRAYNSPLHF. Written as DNA, the CDR3 is TGTGCCAGCAGCTTGGGAAGGGCCTATAATTCACCCCTCCACTTT.